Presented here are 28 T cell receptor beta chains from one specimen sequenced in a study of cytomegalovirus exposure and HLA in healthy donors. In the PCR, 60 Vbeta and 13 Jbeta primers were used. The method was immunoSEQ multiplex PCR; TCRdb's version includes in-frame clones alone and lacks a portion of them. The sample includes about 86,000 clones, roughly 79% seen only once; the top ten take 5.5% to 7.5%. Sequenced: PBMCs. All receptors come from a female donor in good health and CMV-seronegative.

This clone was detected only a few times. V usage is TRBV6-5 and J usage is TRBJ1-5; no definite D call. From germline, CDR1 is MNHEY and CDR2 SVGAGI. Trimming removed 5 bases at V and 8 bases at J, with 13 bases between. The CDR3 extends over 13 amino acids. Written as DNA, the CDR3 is TGTGCCAGCAGTCCCCTGTCCCGGGAGCCCCAGCATTTT. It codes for CASSPLSREPQHF.

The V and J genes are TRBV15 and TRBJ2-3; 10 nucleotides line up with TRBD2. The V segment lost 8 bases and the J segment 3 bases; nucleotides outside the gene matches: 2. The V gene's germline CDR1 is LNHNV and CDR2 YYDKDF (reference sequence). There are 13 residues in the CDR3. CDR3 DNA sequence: TGTGCCACCCGGACTAGCGGTACAGATACGCAGTATTTT. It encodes CATRTSGTDTQYF.

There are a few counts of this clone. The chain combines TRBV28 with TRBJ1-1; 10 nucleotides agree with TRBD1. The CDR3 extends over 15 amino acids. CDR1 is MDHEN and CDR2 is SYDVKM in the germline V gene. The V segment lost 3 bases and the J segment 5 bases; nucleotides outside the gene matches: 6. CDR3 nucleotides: TGTGCCAGCAGTTTCCTAAGGGACAGGGGAACTGAAGCTTTCTTT. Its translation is CASSFLRDRGTEAFF.

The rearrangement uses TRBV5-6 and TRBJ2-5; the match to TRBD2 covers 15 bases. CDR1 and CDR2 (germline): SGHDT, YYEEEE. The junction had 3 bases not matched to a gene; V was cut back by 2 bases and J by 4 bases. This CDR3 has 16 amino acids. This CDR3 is CASSLRTSGGVETQYF. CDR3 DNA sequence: TGTGCCAGCAGCTTAAGGACTAGCGGGGGGGTAGAGACCCAGTACTTC. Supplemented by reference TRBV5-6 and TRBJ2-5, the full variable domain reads DAGVTQSPTHLIKTRGQQVTLRCSPKSGHDTVSWYQQALGQGPQFIFQYYEEEERQRGNFPDRFSGHQFPNYSSELNVNALLLGDSALYLCASSLRTSGGVETQYFGPGTRLLVL.

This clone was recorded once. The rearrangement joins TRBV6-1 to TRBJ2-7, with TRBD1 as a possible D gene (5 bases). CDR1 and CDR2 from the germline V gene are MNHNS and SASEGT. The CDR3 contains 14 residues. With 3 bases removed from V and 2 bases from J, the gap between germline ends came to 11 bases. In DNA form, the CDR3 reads TGTGCCAGCAGTGATACTTGGGGCCCCTACGAGCAGTACTTC. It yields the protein CASSDTWGPYEQYF.

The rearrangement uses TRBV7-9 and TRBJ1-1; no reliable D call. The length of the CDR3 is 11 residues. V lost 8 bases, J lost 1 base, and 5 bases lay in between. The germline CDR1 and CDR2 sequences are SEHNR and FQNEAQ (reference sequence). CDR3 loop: CASPGNTEAFF. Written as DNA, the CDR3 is TGTGCCAGCCCGGGGAACACTGAAGCTTTCTTT.

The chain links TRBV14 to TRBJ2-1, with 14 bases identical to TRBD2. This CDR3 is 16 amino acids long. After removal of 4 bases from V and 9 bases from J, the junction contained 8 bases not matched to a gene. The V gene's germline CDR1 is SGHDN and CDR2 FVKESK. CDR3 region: CASSRRLAGGRVEQFF. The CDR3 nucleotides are TGTGCCAGCAGCCGACGACTAGCGGGAGGGAGGGTTGAGCAGTTCTTC.

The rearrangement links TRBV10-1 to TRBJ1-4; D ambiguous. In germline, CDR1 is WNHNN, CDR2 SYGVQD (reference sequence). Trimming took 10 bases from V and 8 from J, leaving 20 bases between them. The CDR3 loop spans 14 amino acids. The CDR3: CATSEGPAGEKLFF. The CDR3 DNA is TGCGCCACCTCGGAGGGTCCAGCCGGCGAAAAACTGTTTTTT.

The CDR3 loop is CASSVVVEAGIAQYF. DNA for the CDR3: TGTGCCAGCAGCGTAGTAGTTGAGGCAGGGATAGCGCAGTATTTT. The V gene is TRBV9, the J gene TRBJ2-3; possible D gene TRBD1, 5 bases. CDR1 and CDR2 from the germline V gene are SGDLS and YYNGEE. The CDR3 contains 15 residues. V dropped 0 bases and J dropped 10 bases, with 18 bases sitting between them.

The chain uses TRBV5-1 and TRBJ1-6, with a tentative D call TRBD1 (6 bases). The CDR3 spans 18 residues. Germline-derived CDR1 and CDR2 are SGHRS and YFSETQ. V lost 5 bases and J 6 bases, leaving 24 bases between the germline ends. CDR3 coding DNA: TGCGCCAGCAGTTCCCAACCGCCCAACAGGGAGGGTAATTCACCCCTCCACTTT. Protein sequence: CASSSQPPNREGNSPLHF.

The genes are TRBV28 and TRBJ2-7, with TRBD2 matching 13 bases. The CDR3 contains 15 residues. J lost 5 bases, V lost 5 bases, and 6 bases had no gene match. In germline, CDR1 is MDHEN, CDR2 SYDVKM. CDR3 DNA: TGTGCCAGCAGTGCCGGGACTAGCGGGAAACACGAGCAGTACTTC. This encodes CASSAGTSGKHEQYF. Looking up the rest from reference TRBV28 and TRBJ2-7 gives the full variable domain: DVKVTQSSRYLVKRTGEKVFLECVQDMDHENMFWYRQDPGLGLRLIYFSYDVKMKEKGDIPEGYSVSREKKERFSLILESASTNQTSMYLCASSAGTSGKHEQYFGPGTRLTVT.

The CDR3 coding sequence is TGTGCCAGCAGCACGCTACCGGGACTAGAGCAGTACTTC. Residues: CASSTLPGLEQYF. The chain links TRBV7-2 to TRBJ2-7; 7 bases line up with TRBD2. Trimming removed 5 bases from V and 7 bases from J; junction bases left unmatched: 8. This CDR3 has 13 amino acids. Germline V gene lookup returns CDR1 SGHTA and CDR2 FQGNSA.

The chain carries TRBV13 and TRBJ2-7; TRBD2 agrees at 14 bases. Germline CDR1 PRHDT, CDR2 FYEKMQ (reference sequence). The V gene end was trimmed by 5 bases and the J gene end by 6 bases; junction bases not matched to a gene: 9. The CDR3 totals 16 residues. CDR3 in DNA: TGTGCCAGCAGCCTGTCGACTAGCGGGAGGGCCAGCGAGCAGTACTTC. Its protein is CASSLSTSGRASEQYF.

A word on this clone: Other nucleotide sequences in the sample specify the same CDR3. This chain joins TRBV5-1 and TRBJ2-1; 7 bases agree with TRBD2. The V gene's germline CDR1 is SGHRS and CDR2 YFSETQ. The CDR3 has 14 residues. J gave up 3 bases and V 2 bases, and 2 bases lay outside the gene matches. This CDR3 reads CASSFGGGYNEQFF. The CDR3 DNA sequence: TGCGCCAGCAGCTTTGGGGGGGGCTACAATGAGCAGTTCTTC.

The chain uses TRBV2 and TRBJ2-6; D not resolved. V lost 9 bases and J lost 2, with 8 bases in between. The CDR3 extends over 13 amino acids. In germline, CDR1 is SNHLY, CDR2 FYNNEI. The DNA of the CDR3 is TGTGCCAGTTTTGAGGCTGGGGCCAACGTCCTGACTTTC. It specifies CASFEAGANVLTF.

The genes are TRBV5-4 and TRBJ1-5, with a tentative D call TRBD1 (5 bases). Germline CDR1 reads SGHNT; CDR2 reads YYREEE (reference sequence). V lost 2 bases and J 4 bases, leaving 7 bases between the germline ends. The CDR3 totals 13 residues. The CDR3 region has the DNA TGTGCCAGCAGCTTCCAGGGAAATCAGCCCCAGCATTTT. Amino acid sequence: CASSFQGNQPQHF.

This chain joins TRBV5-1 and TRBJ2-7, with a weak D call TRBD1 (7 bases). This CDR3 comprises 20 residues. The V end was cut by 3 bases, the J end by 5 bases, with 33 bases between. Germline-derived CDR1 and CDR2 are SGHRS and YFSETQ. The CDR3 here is CASSSLIPNIGGGSDHEQYF. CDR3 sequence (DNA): TGCGCCAGCAGCTCCCTGATACCGAATATTGGAGGGGGCTCGGATCACGAGCAGTACTTC.

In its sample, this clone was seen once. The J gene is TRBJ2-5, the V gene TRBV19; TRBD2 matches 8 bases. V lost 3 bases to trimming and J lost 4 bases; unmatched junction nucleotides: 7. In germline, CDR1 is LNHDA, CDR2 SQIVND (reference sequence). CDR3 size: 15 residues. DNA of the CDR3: TGTGCCAGTAGTATCGGGGGGGCGGGTGGAGAGACCCAGTACTTC. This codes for CASSIGGAGGETQYF.

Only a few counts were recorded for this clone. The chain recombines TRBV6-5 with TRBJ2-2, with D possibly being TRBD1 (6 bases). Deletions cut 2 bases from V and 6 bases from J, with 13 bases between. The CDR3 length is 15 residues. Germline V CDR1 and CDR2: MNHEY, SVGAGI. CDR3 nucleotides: TGTGCCAGCAGTTACGGGCCAGGGGAGTCCGGGGAGCTGTTTTTT. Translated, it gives CASSYGPGESGELFF.

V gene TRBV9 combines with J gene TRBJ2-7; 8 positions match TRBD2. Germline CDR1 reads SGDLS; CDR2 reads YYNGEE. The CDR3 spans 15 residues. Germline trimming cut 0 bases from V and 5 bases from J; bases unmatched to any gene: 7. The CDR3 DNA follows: TGTGCCAGCAGCGTAGAGGAGCGGGAGTACCACGAGCAGTACTTC. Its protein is CASSVEEREYHEQYF.

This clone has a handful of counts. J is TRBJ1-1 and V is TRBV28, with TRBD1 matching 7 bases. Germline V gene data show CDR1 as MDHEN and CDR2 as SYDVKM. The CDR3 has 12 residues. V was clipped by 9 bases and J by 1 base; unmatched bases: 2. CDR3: CASSGGNTEAFF. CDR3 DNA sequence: TGTGCCAGTTCAGGGGGGAACACTGAAGCTTTCTTT.

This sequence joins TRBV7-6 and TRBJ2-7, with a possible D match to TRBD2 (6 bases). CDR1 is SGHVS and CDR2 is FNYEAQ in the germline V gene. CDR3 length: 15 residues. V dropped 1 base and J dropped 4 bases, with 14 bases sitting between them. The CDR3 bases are TGTGCCAGCAGCTTAGGGACGGGAGTTGGATACGAGCAGTACTTC. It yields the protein CASSLGTGVGYEQYF.

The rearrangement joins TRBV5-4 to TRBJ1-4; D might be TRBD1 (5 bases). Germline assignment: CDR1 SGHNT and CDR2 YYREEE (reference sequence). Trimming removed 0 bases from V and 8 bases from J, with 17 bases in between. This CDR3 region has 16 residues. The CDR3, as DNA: TGTGCCAGCAGCTTGGGAATAGGAGGGGCAGGAGAAAAACTGTTTTTT. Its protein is CASSLGIGGAGEKLFF.

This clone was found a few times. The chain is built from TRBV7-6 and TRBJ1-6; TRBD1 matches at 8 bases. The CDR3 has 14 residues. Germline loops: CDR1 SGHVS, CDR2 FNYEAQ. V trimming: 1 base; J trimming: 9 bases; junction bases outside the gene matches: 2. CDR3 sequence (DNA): TGTGCCAGCAGCTTAGAACAGGGGGGTTCACCCCTCCACTTT. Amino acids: CASSLEQGGSPLHF.

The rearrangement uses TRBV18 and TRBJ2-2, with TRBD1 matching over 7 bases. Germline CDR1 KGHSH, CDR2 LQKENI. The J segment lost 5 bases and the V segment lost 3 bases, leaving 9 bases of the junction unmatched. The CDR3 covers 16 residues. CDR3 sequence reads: CASSPTRDSLTGELFF. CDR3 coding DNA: TGTGCCAGCTCACCGACCCGGGACAGTTTAACCGGGGAGCTGTTTTTT.

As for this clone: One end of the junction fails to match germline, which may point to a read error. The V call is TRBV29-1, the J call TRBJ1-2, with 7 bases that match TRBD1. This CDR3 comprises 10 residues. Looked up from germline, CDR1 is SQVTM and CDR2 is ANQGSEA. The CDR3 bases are TGCAGCGTGGGGGGACCTGGACAGGTCTTT. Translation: CSVGGPGQVF.

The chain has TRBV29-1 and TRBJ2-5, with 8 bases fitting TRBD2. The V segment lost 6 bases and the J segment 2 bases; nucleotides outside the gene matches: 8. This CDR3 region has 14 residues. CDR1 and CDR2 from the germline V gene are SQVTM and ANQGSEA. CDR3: CSVELAVLQETQYF. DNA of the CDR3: TGCAGCGTAGAACTAGCGGTACTTCAAGAGACCCAGTACTTC.

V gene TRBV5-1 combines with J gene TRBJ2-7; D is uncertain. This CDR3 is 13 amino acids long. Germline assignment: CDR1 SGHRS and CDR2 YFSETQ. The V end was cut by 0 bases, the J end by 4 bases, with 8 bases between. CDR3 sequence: CASSLESGYEQYF. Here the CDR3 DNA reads TGCGCCAGCAGCTTGGAATCAGGTTACGAGCAGTACTTC.